This entry lists 8 T cell receptor beta chains sequenced from one sample in a study of vaccination effects on CD4 cells after COVID-19. Prior to sequencing, the ViraFEST assay stimulated PBMC with viral peptide pools, which expanded the antigen-specific CD4+ T cells. Culturing for more than eight days preceded CD4+ T cell isolation. According to the study, vaccine recipients showed no prior SARS-CoV-2 infection and negative nucleocapsid antibodies. Method: immunoSEQ multiplex PCR; TCRdb's copy keeps in-frame clones and lacks some. The data contain about 41,000 clones, around 70% of them singletons. These receptors lack a known antigen. Sequencing was performed on CD4+ T cells from PBMCs cultured with HCoV-OC43 spike peptides, taken before COVID-19 vaccination. Subset denoted: HCoV-OC43 spike overlapping peptide pool stimulation. These receptors came from a human donor who received a COVID-19 vaccine.

This chain joins TRBV6-1 and TRBJ1-4; D ambiguous. CDR3 length equals 11 residues. Germline lookup yields CDR1 MNHNS and CDR2 SASEGT. Trimming cost V 3 bases and J 11 bases, with 7 bases left between them. The CDR3 DNA sequence: TGTGCCAGCAGTGAGGGAGGCAAACTGTTTTTT. Its translation is CASSEGGKLFF.

This clone was seen only a few times. The chain recombines TRBV5-1 with TRBJ2-7; no clear D gene. The CDR3 is made up of 14 amino acids. Germline CDR1 and CDR2: SGHRS and YFSETQ. Trimming stripped 0 bases from V and 2 bases from J, with 9 bases between. CDR3 sequence reads: CASSLVGEAYEQYF. In DNA, the CDR3 is TGCGCCAGCAGCTTGGTTGGGGAAGCCTACGAGCAGTACTTC.

CDR3 protein: CASSVPTSEVFNEQFF. The CDR3 bases are TGTGCCAGCAGCGTACCGACTAGCGAGGTTTTCAATGAGCAGTTCTTC. The V gene is TRBV9, the J gene TRBJ2-1; TRBD2 agrees at 8 bases. The germline CDR1 and CDR2 sequences are SGDLS and YYNGEE. The V gene end was trimmed by 1 base and the J gene end by 6 bases; junction bases not matched to a gene: 9. CDR3 length: 16 residues.

This clone showed up just a few times. This chain uses TRBV5-6 with TRBJ2-7; D is uncertain. Looked up from germline, CDR1 is SGHDT and CDR2 is YYEEEE. This CDR3 is 13 amino acids long. V was trimmed by 0 bases and J by 2 bases, leaving 6 bases between them. CDR3 protein: CASSLVSTYEQYF. CDR3 in DNA: TGTGCCAGCAGCTTGGTCTCTACCTACGAGCAGTACTTC.

This chain links TRBV3-1 (or the pseudogene TRBV3-2) with TRBJ1-1, with a possible D match to TRBD1 (5 bases). Germline CDR1 LGHDT, CDR2 YNNKEL (reference sequence). The CDR3 sequence is 16 residues long. V dropped 4 bases and J dropped 1 base, with 16 bases sitting between them. The CDR3 nucleotides are TGTGCCAGCAGCCTTACTATCAGGGCCCCGAACACTGAAGCTTTCTTT. Protein product: CASSLTIRAPNTEAFF.

This clone was detected only a few times. J is TRBJ2-6 and V is TRBV12-3 or TRBV12-4; D gene ambiguous. The CDR3 is 12 amino acids. Trimming pared 6 bases from V and 1 base from J, leaving 1 base between. The CDR3 DNA is TGTGCCAGCAGATCTGGGGCCAACGTCCTGACTTTC. It is translated as CASRSGANVLTF.

The rearrangement uses TRBV5-1 and TRBJ2-1; tentatively, D is TRBD1 (5 bases). CDR1 SGHRS and CDR2 YFSETQ come from the germline V gene. The CDR3 totals 14 residues. Trimming shortened V by 0 bases and J by 6 bases, and 10 bases separated the two germline ends. The CDR3 region has the DNA TGCGCCAGCAGCTTGGGGGGCTTAATCAATGAGCAGTTCTTC. It specifies CASSLGGLINEQFF.

The chain combines TRBV14 with TRBJ2-7; possible D gene TRBD1, 7 bases. CDR1 and CDR2 (germline): SGHDN, FVKESK. Trimming left V 6 bases short and J 4 bases short, with 16 bases between. The CDR3 has 14 amino acids. The CDR3 here is CASSRGGGLYEQYF. The CDR3 DNA follows: TGTGCCAGCAGTCGAGGAGGGGGCCTTTACGAGCAGTACTTC.